This TCR beta chain was found in a study of human T cells and chemical hapten exposure. Study summary: Patients were given diphenylcyclopropenone on the scalp weekly across the approximately 26-week study. Slight differences in pooled library volume were the main source of varying TCR yields across samples. General observations from the study: TCRs at a frequency above 1 in 1000 stayed unchanged with DPC sensitization.

TCRdb itself ran the RACE reads through MiXCR, one entry per CDR3 protein. The sample includes some 300,000 distinct CDR3 sequences, 5% to 6.5% of them seen just once. This clonotype has at least ten counts. Its antigen is not known. The ends lost 4 bases at V and 7 bases at J; junction bases unmatched: 17. Germline V CDR1 and CDR2: SEHNR, FQNEAQ (reference sequence). The length of the CDR3 is 17 residues. As to time point: pre-sensitization, week 0. Stated treatment: therapeutic diphenylcyclopropenone sensitization with weekly scalp DPC. Researchers extracted total RNA from unfractionated whole blood. The rearrangement uses TRBV7-9 and TRBJ1-2; 8 bases map to TRBD1. This TCR came from a woman aged 18-29 years with alopecia areata. Some clones in this sample may be carry-over from other donors' samples. Sequences were derived from whole blood, sampled in connection with sensitization to the hapten diphenylcyclopropenone (DPC). CDR3: CASSSRTGNRIEIGYTF. The CDR3 nucleotides are TGTGCCAGCAGCTCCCGGACAGGGAATCGAATCGAGATTGGCTACACCTTC.